A selection of T cell receptor beta chains follows, all from one sample in a study of blood T cell repertoires in COVID-19. Measured with immunoSEQ multiplex PCR; TCRdb has only the in-frame clones, and not every one. The table shows about 150,000 clones, with approximately 83% occurring only once. The sample consisted of peripheral blood. These receptors all stem from a woman in her sixties with COVID-19, enrolled during active disease. Both conserved end residues are part of each CDR3. Each record gives: CDR3 protein, CDR3 DNA, clone size, CDR3 length, J gene, V gene, D gene. A D gene is named only where the DNA matches it firmly. Only some rows state a clone size, as once, few, many or a class for expanded clones.

CASSRFPDTYEQYF,TGCGCCAGCAGCAGGTTCCCGGACACCTACGAGCAGTACTTC,.,14,TRBJ2-7,TRBV5-1,.
CASSISVGEDYGYTF,TGTGCCAGTAGTATTTCGGTGGGAGAGGACTATGGCTACACCTTC,.,15,TRBJ1-2,TRBV19,.
CASSGNPGQGGPNQPQHF,TGTGCCAGTAGTGGCAATCCGGGACAGGGAGGCCCCAATCAGCCCCAGCATTTT,.,18,TRBJ1-5,TRBV19,TRBD1
CSVGDGGRTF,TGCAGCGTTGGGGACGGAGGGCGAACTTTT,once,10,TRBJ1-1,TRBV29-1,.
CASRAGGNTEAFF,TGTGCCAGCAGAGCCGGGGGGAACACTGAAGCTTTCTTT,.,13,TRBJ1-1,TRBV7-9,.
CSVGQRGGYYGYTF,TGCAGCGTGGGACAGCGAGGGGGATACTATGGCTACACCTTC,.,14,TRBJ1-2,TRBV29-1,TRBD1
CASSVGVGTGEYEQYF,TGTGCCAGCAGCGTTGGGGTAGGGACAGGGGAGTACGAGCAGTACTTC,.,16,TRBJ2-7,TRBV7-6,TRBD1
CASTHGKRGTEAFF,TGTGCCAGCACCCACGGCAAAAGGGGCACTGAAGCTTTCTTT,once,14,TRBJ1-1,TRBV7-9,.
CAISPRDMNTEAFF,TGTGCCATCAGTCCCAGGGACATGAACACTGAAGCTTTCTTT,.,14,TRBJ1-1,TRBV10-3,.
CASSRDYYTDTQYF,TGTGCCAGCAGTAGGGACTATTACACAGATACGCAGTATTTT,.,14,TRBJ2-3,TRBV11-3,TRBD2
CASSISSGSGANVLTF,TGTGCCAGTAGTATATCCTCAGGGTCAGGGGCCAACGTCCTGACTTTC,.,16,TRBJ2-6,TRBV19,.
CASSLNRQVNTGELFF,TGTGCCAGCAGCTTAAACCGACAGGTTAACACCGGGGAGCTGTTTTTT,once,16,TRBJ2-2,TRBV7-3,.
CASSQDLGTATYEQYF,TGTGCCAGCAGCCAAGATCTTGGGACAGCCACCTACGAGCAGTACTTC,.,16,TRBJ2-7,TRBV4-2,TRBD1
CASSGGTGNEKLFF,TGTGCCAGCAGCGGTGGGACAGGGAATGAAAAACTGTTTTTT,.,14,TRBJ1-4,TRBV2,TRBD1
CASSGRGLCNQPQHF,TGTGCCAGCAGCGGGCGGGGGCTCTGCAATCAGCCCCAGCATTTT,.,15,TRBJ1-5,TRBV21-1,.
CAISTTTGASYEQYF,TGTGCCATCAGTACCACCACAGGGGCCTCCTACGAGCAGTACTTC,few,15,TRBJ2-7,TRBV10-3,TRBD1
CASSSSQGQDFYEQYF,TGTGCCAGCAGCTCGTCGCAGGGACAGGATTTCTACGAGCAGTACTTC,.,16,TRBJ2-7,TRBV7-2,TRBD1
CASSVGYAGDTDTQYF,TGTGCCAGCAGCGTAGGGTACGCGGGGGACACAGATACGCAGTATTTT,.,16,TRBJ2-3,TRBV9,TRBD2
CASSPQSQRGGYNEQFF,TGTGCCAGCAGCCCACAGAGCCAGCGGGGGGGCTACAATGAGCAGTTCTTC,.,17,TRBJ2-1,TRBV2,TRBD2
CASSPGRDLTNQPQHF,TGTGCCAGCAGTCCCGGGAGGGACCTAACGAATCAGCCCCAGCATTTT,.,16,TRBJ1-5,TRBV27,.
CASSFNPGQNLGANTEAFF,TGCGCCAGCAGCTTTAATCCGGGACAAAATTTGGGAGCGAACACTGAAGCTTTCTTT,.,19,TRBJ1-1,TRBV5-1,.
CASSLYRLRETQYF,TGTGCCAGCAGCTTGTATAGACTACGGGAGACCCAGTACTTC,.,14,TRBJ2-5,TRBV5-4,.
CASSLVQNQPQHF,TGTGCCAGCAGCTTAGTTCAAAATCAGCCCCAGCATTTT,.,13,TRBJ1-5,TRBV7-2,.
CASSQTTNYGYTF,TGTGCCAGCAGCCAGACAACTAACTATGGCTACACCTTC,.,13,TRBJ1-2,TRBV6-2/TRBV6-3,.
CASSLAGQGVDTQYF,TGTGCCAGCAGCTTAGCGGGACAGGGAGTAGATACGCAGTATTTT,.,15,TRBJ2-3,TRBV7-6,TRBD1